Given below is one TCR beta chain in context. The antigen is unknown. Primers included in the PCR were 60 Vbeta and 13 Jbeta primers. Sequencing was performed with immunoSEQ multiplex PCR; in TCRdb, only in-frame clones are kept and a portion is missing. The sample shows nearly 200,000 clones, about nine tenths of them seen only once. The data originate from a study of cytomegalovirus exposure and HLA in healthy donors. The CDR3 has 14 amino acids. J was trimmed by 7 bases and V by 5 bases; bases with no gene match: 9. Germline V gives CDR1 MNHEY, CDR2 SMNVEV (reference sequence). General study results and limits: Analysis was carried out at a later point, and it linked a missense DCLRE1C variant to TCR beta V- and J-gene trimming.

V is TRBV27 and J is TRBJ1-2; TRBD1 agrees at 8 bases. Sequencing was performed on PBMCs. The sequence was collected from a man aged 25 to 45 in good health and CMV-seronegative. The CDR3 nucleotides are TGTGCCAGCAGTAACGGGGACAGGTCCTCTGGCTACACCTTC. The encoded protein is CASSNGDRSSGYTF.